This T cell receptor (beta chain) was captured by sequencing in a study of T-cell memory formation after mild COVID-19. This clonotype was observed a handful of times. The J segment lost 5 bases and the V segment lost 7 bases, leaving 11 bases of the junction unmatched. Looked up from germline, CDR1 is MGHRA and CDR2 is YSYEKL. This CDR3 is built from 16 residues. One entry per CDR3 protein, called by TCRdb with MiXCR from the 5' RACE reads. The sample holds 150,000 to 200,000 distinct CDR3 sequences; less than 20% are singletons and the top ten take more than 3%. The chain employs TRBV4-1 and TRBJ1-1, with TRBD1 identical over 12 bases. The sequenced sample consisted of PBMCs or a T cell subset sorted from them (not recorded which). The receptor comes from a man between 18 and 35 years old who had mild COVID-19 (a few samples of this study predate the infection). Cell type and time point are not known. The CDR3 region is CASKEGQGAGGTEAFF. CDR3 DNA sequence: TGCGCCAGCAAGGAGGGACAGGGGGCAGGAGGGACTGAAGCTTTCTTT.